This T cell receptor beta chain was sequenced in a study of T-cell reconstitution after alpha-beta-depleted transplantation in children. This clonotype was recorded a few times. CDR1 MNHEY and CDR2 SVGEGT come from the germline V gene. The CDR3 contains 16 residues. Trimming at V came to 6 bases and at J to 6 bases, leaving 7 bases not matched to a gene. As it was prepared, the TCRbeta library received unique molecular identifiers. TCRdb re-derived calls from the PCR reads in MiXCR, one entry per CDR3 protein. The sample lists 750,000 to 950,000 distinct CDR3 sequences; roughly 15% were seen once. The clonotype originates from a male patient aged 5 to 17 who had a stem cell transplant for acute lymphoblastic leukemia, so the T cells may come from the graft donor. The V call is TRBV6-2 or TRBV6-3, the J call TRBJ2-1, with 14 bases matching TRBD2. Sequences were derived from PBMCs, mostly from graft donor cells, sampled 360 days after TCRalphabeta/CD19-depleted stem cell transplant. CDR3: CASRLPGLAGGNEQFF. As DNA, the CDR3 is TGTGCCAGCAGGCTACCTGGACTAGCGGGAGGCAATGAGCAGTTCTTC.